One TCR beta chain is described in this entry. The antigen remains unidentified. The data are from a study of graft-versus-host responses after intestinal transplantation. Repertoires were generated with immunoSEQ multiplex PCR, while TCRdb's copy carries only in-frame clones and drops some. The repertoire consists of fewer than 55,000 clones, with about 95% occurring once and the leading ten covering 0.23%. General study points: Recipient marrow contained GvH clones, some of which appeared first in ileum or blood. Those patients showing graft-donor T cell macrochimerism displayed high graft-versus-host to host-versus-graft clonal ratios in allografts.

J was trimmed by 4 bases and V by 5 bases; bases with no gene match: 11. Germline CDR1 SEHNR, CDR2 FQNEAQ (reference sequence). CDR3 size: 15 residues. This TCR came from a human donor who was the organ donor for an intestinal transplant. The chain has TRBV7-9 and TRBJ2-7, with 7 bases aligning to TRBD1. Sequences were derived from unstimulated CD8+ T cells sorted from spleen or lymph node cells, sampled before transplant. CDR3 in amino acids: CASSPRDRERYEQYF. CDR3 bases: TGTGCCAGCAGCCCGAGGGACAGAGAAAGGTACGAGCAGTACTTC.